This T cell receptor (beta chain) is from a study of blood T cells in healthy people across ages. V lost 5 bases to trimming and J lost 4 bases, with 21 bases between them. The CDR3 runs 17 residues. Germline V CDR1 and CDR2: DFQATT, SNEGSKA (reference sequence). It was with a sample-barcoded 5' primer and a J-beta primer mix that a second PCR of roughly 7 to 12 cycles was run. The study obtained at least 2.5 million CDR3-containing paired-end reads from every sample. TCRdb recomputed calls from the 5' RACE reads with MiXCR, one row per CDR3 protein. The sample comprises hundreds of thousands of distinct CDR3 sequences, 25% of which are singletons, and roughly 9% rests with the top ten. The same specimen was also included in a second study, on T cells of mothers and their children.

The chain uses TRBV20-1 and TRBJ2-6, with D perhaps assigned TRBD1 or TRBD2 (5 bases each). This sequence originates from a boy under 18 in good health. The sequenced sample was blood. The DNA of the CDR3 is TGCAGTGCTCGCATGGGACCGGGACGGTCGGGGGCCAACGTCCTGACTTTC. This gives the protein CSARMGPGRSGANVLTF.